This T cell receptor beta chain derives from a study of molecular identifiers for immune sequencing clone quantification. Study context: Replicate runs used RNA from approximately 20,000 or 98,000 naive CD8 cells, which was split five ways into aliquots, and four of those aliquots were then sequenced. Study conclusions and caveats: Jurkat TCR RNA spiked in from one cell reportedly remained identifiable amid about a million naive cells.

A CD8+CD4-CCR7+CD45RA+ gate was used to sort naive CD8 T cells. Germline V gene lookup returns CDR1 SGDLS and CDR2 YYNGEE. The CDR3 has 16 amino acids. Trimming removed 4 bases from V and 3 bases from J, with 18 bases in between. About this clonotype itself: Its antigen is currently unknown.

It was with previously described methods and listed TCR primers that bulk TCR libraries were made. TCRdb used MiXCR to reprocess the PCR reads, holding one entry per CDR3 protein. This sample has around 460,000 distinct CDR3 sequences, with about 26% found just once. The TCR was taken from a human donor in good health. Some libraries in this study had Jurkat cell RNA spiked in. This chain connects TRBV9 to TRBJ2-3; D gene unclear. The sequenced sample consisted of naive CD8+ T cells from blood, with Jurkat cell RNA spiked in. Specified subset: FACS-sorted CD8+CD4-CCR7+CD45RA+ naive T cells. The CDR3 here is CASSPNPVKVTDTQYF. DNA of the CDR3: TGTGCCAGCAGCCCCAACCCGGTGAAGGTAACAGATACGCAGTATTTT.